The T cell receptor beta chain described here comes from a study of cytomegalovirus exposure and HLA in healthy donors. Notes on this clone: The antigen is not known.

Primers: 60 Vbeta forward and 13 Jbeta reverse. Authors' methods: An analysis that came later counted 70 million to 100 million unique TCR beta chains, 10 million to 12 million shared. The assay was immunoSEQ multiplex PCR, and TCRdb's table has in-frame clones only and misses some. The DNA gave D and trimming, while V, J and clone size come from that table. The sample shows around 65,000 clones, around 77% of them seen only once. The length of the CDR3 is 13 residues. Trimming pared 5 bases from V and 12 bases from J, leaving 17 bases between. Germline V gene sequence: CDR1 SGHVS, CDR2 FQNEAQ. The study, taken as a whole, reports: Later analysis associated a missense DCLRE1C variant with TCR beta V- and J-gene trimming.

Sequencing was done on a sample of PBMCs. The sequence derives from a young woman in good health and CMV-seronegative. The chain is built from TRBV7-8 and TRBJ2-1; D gene unclear. CDR3 bases: TGTGCCAGCAGCCCCATAGCCAGAGTCGGGCAGTTCTTC. Residues: CASSPIARVGQFF.